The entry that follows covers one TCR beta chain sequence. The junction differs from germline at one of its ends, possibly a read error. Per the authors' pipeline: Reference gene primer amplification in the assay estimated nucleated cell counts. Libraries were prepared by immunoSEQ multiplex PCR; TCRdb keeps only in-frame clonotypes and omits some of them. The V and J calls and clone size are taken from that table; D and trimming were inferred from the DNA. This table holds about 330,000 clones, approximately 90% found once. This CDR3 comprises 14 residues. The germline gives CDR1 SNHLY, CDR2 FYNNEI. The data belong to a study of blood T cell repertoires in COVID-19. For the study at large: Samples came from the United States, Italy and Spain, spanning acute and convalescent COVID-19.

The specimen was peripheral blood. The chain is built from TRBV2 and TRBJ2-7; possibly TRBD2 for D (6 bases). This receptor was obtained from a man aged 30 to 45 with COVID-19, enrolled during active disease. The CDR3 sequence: CASTENGGKNEQYF. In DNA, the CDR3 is TGTGCCAGCACTGAAAATGGAGGGAAGAACGAGCAGTACTTC. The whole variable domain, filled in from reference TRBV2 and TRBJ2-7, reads EPEVTQTPSHQVTQMGQEVILRCVPISNHLYFYWYRQILGQKVEFLVSFYNNEISEKSEIFDDQFSVERPDGSNFTLKIRSTKLEDSAMYFCASTENGGKNEQYFGPGTRLTVT.